This TCR beta chain is from a study of T cells in Graves' hyperthyroidism and ophthalmopathy. Reasons for excluding patients were uncontrolled infection, other autoimmune disease, pregnancy or lactation. The table lists this clonotype with a few counts. Researchers amplified the TCR beta CDR3 regions from RNA transcripts. The HTBI primer set served for first-round RT-PCR of the TCR CDR3. From the multiplex PCR reads, TCRdb called clonotypes with MiXCR, one entry per CDR3 protein. The sample yields some 510,000 distinct CDR3 sequences, about a fifth seen once. Sequencing was performed on blood. This receptor was taken from a man between 18 and 29 years old with Graves' hyperthyroidism.

The CDR3 reads CASSVLGQGHQPQHF. In nucleotides, the CDR3 is TGTGCCAGCAGTGTGTTGGGACAGGGCCATCAGCCCCAGCATTTT. The V gene is TRBV2, the J gene TRBJ1-5; 9 nucleotides line up with TRBD1. The CDR3 has 15 amino acids. Trimming removed 4 bases from V and 5 bases from J; junction bases left unmatched: 6. Germline V gives CDR1 SNHLY, CDR2 FYNNEI.